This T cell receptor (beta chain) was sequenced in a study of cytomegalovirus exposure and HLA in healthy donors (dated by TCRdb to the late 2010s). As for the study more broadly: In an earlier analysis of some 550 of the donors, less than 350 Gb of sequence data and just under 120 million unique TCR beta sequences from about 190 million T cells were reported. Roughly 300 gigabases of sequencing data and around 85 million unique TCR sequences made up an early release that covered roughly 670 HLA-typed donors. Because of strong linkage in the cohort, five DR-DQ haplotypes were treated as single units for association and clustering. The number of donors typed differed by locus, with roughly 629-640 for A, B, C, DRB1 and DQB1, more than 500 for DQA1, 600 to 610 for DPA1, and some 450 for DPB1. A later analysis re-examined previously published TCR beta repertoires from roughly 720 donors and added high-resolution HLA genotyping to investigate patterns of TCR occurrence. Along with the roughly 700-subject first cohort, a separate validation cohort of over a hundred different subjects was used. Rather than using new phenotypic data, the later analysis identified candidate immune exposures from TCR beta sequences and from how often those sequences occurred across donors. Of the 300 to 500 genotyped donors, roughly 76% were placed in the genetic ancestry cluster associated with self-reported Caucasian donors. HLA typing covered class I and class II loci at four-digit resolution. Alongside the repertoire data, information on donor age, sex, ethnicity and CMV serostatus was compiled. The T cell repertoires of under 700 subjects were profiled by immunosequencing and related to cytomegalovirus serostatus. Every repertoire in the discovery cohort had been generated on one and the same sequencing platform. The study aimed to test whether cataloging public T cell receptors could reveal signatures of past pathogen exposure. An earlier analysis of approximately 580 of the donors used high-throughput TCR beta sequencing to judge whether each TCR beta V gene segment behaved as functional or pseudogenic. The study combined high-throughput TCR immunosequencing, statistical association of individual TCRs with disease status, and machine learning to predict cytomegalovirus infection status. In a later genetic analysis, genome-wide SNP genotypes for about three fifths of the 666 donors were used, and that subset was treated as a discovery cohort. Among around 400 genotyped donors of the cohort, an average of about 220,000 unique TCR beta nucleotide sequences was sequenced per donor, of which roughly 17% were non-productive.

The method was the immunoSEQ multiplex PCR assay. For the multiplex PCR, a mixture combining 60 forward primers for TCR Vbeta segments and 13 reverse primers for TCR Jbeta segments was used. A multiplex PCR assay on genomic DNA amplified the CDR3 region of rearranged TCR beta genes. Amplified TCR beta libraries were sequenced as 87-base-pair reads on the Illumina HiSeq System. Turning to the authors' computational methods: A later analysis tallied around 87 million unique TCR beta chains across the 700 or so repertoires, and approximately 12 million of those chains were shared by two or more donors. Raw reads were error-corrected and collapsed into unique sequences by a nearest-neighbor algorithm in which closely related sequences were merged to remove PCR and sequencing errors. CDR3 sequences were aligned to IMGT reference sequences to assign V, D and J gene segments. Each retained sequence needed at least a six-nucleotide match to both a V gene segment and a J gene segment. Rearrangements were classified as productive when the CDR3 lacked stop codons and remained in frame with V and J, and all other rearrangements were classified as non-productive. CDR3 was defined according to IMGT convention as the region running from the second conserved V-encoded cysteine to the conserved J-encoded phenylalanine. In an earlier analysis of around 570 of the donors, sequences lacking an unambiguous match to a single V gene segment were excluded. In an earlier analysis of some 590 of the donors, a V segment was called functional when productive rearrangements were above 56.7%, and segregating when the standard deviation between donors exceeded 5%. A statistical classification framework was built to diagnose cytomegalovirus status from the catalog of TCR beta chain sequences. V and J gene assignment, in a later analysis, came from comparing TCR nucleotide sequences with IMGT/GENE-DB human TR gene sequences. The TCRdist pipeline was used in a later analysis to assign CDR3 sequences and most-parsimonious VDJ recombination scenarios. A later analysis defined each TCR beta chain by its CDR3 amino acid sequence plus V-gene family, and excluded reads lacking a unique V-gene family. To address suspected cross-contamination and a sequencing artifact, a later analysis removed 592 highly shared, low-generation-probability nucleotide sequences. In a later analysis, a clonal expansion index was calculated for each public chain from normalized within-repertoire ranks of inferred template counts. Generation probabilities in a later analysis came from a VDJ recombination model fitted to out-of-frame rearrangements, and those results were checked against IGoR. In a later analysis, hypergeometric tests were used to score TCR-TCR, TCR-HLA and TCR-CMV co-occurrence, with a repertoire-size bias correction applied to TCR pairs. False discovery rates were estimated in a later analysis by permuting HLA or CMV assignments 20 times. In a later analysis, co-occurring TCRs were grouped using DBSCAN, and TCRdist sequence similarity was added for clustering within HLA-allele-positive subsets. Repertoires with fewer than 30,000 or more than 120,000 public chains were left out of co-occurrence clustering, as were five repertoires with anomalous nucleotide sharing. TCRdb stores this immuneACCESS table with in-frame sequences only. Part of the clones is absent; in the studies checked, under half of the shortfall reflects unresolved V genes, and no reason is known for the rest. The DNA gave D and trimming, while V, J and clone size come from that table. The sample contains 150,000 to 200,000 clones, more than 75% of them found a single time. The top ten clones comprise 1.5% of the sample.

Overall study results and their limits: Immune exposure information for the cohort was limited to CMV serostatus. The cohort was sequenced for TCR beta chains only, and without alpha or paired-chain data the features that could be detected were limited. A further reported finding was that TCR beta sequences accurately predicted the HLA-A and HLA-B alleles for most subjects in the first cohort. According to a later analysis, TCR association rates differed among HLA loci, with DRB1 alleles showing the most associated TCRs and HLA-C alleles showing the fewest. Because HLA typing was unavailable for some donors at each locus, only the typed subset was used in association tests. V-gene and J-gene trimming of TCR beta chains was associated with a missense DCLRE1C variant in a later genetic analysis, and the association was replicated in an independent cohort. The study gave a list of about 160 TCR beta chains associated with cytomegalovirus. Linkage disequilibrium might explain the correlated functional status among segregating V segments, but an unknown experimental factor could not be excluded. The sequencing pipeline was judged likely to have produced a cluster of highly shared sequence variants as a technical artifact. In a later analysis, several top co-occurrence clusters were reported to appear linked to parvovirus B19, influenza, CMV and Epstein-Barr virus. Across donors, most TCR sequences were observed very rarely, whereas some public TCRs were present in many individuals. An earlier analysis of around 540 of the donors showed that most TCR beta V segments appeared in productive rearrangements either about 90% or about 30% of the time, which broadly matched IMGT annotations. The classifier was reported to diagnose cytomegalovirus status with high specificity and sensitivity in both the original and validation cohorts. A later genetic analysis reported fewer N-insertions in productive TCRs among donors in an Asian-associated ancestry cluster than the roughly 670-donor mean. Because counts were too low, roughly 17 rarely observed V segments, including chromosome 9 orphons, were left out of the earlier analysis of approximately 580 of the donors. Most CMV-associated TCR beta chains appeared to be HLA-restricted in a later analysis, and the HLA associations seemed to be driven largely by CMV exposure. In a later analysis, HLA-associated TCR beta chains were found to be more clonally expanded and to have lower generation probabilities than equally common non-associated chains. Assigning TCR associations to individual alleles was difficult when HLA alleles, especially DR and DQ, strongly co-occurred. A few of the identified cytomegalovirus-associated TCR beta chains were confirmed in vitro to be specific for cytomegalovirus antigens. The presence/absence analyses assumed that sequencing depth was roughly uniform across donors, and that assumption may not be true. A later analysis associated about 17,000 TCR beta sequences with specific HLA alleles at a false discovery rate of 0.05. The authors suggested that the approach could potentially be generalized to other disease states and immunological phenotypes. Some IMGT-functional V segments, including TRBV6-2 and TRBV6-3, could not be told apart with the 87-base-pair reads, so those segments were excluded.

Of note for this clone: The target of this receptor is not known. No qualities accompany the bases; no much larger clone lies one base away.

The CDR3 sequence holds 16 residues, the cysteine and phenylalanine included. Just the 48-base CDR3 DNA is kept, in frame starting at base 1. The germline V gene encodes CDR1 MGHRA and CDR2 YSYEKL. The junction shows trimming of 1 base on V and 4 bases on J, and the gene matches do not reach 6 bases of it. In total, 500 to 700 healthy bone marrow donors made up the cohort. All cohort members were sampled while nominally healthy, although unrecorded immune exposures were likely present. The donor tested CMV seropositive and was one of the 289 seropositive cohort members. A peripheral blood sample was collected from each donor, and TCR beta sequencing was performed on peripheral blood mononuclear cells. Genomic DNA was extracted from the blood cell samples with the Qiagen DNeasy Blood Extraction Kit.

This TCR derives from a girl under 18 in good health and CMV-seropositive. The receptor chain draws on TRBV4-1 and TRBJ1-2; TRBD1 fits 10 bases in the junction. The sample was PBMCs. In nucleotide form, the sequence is TGCGCCAGCAGCCAAGGGGGACAGGGGAGGGCCTATGGCTACACCTTC. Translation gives CASSQGGQGRAYGYTF.